This T cell receptor (beta chain) was captured by sequencing in a study of beta chain features in type 1 diabetes. Study-level points and caveats: The study found that naive, central memory and Treg TCRB repertoires appeared more similar in patients than in healthy donors.

A sort by CD45RO/CCR7/CD25/CD127/CD95/CD27 yielded CD4+ naive, central memory, regulatory and stem cell-like memory cells. To note about this clone: What it binds is not known.

What was sequenced were expressed TCRB transcripts, since all of the isolated RNA had been reverse transcribed. Assay: immunoSEQ multiplex PCR; the TCRdb copy retains only in-frame clones and omits some. The data contain some 150,000 clones, around 50% of them singletons. This CDR3 spans 14 amino acids. CDR1 and CDR2 (germline): SNHLY, FYNNEI. V lost 2 bases, J lost 5 bases, and 13 bases lay in between. Sequenced material: Tregs from blood. This chain uses TRBV2 with TRBJ2-7, with TRBD1 as a possible D gene (5 bases). This receptor was identified in a man between 18 and 35 years old in good health. In DNA, the CDR3 is TGTGCCAGCAGTGAACAGGGAAAGGGAAACGAGCAGTACTTC. This codes for CASSEQGKGNEQYF.